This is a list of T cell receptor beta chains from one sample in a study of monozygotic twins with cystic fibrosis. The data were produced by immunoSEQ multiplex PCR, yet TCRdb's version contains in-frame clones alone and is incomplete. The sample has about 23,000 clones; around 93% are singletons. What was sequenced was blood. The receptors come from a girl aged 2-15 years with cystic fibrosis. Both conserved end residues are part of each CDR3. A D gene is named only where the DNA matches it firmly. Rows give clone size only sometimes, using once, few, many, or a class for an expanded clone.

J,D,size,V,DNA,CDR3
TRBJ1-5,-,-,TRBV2,TGTGCCAGCAGGGGGATGCCGACTAATCAGCCCCAGCATTTT,CASRGMPTNQPQHF
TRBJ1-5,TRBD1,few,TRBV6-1,TGTGCCAGCACCGGGACAGCCAATCAGCCCCAGCATTTT,CASTGTANQPQHF
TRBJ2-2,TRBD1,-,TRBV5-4,TGTGCCAGCGCCCCGGGACAGGACACCGGGGAGCTGTTTTTT,CASAPGQDTGELFF
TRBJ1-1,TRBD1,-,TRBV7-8,TGTGCCAGCAGCCCTCGTCCTGACAGGGGAGGGACCCTGAACACTGAAGCTTTCTTT,CASSPRPDRGGTLNTEAFF
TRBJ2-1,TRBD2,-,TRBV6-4,TGTGCCAGCAGTGAGGGGACTAGCGGGGCCTACAATGAGCAGTTCTTC,CASSEGTSGAYNEQFF
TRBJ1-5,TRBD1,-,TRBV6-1,TGTGCCAGCAGTGAGAGTTGGAGTAAGACAGGGCTAGCTCAAAATCAGCCCCAGCATTTT,CASSESWSKTGLAQNQPQHF
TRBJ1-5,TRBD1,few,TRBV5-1,TGCGCCAGCACGACCCCCACAGGGGACAATCAGCCCCAGCATTTT,CASTTPTGDNQPQHF
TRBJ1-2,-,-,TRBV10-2,TGCGCCAGCCTGGTCCCGGGTCAGAAGACCTATGGCTACACCTTC,CASLVPGQKTYGYTF
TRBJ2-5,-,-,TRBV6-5,TGTGCCAGCAGCCTTAGCGGTTCGGGGACCCAGTACTTC,CASSLSGSGTQYF
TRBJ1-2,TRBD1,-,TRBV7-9,TGTGCCAGCAGCGCGCACGTGACAGGGAACTATGGCTACACCTTC,CASSAHVTGNYGYTF
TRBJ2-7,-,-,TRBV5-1,TGCGCCAGCAGTTTGGATGGGGGGTTAAGGTCCTACGAGCAGTACTTC,CASSLDGGLRSYEQYF
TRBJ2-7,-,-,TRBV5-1,TGCGCCAGCATGATGGACGGTTTCTCCTACGAGCAGTACTTC,CASMMDGFSYEQYF
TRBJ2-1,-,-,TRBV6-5,TGTGCCAGCAGTTACTCTACCGGGAACAATGAGCAGTTCTTC,CASSYSTGNNEQFF
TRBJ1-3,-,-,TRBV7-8,TGTGCCAGCAGCCAGGGCGGGGGGGCGAAAGGAAACACCATATATTTT,CASSQGGGAKGNTIYF
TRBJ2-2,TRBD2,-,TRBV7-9,TGTGCCAGCAGCCCCTCTGGCAGGGCGGGGGATCGTACCGGGGAGCTGTTTTTT,CASSPSGRAGDRTGELFF
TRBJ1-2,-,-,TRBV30,TGTGCCTGGAGTGTAAATGCCTATGGCTACACCTTC,CAWSVNAYGYTF
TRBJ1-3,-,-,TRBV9,TGTGCCAGCAGCGAGAGGGGATCTGCGAACACCATATATTTT,CASSERGSANTIYF